The clone carrying this T cell receptor (beta chain) was found once. Generated by immunoSEQ multiplex PCR, the TCRdb table keeps only in-frame clones and is missing some. The profile shows about 320,000 clones, over 85% of them singletons. This sample was taken from a study of blood T cell repertoires in COVID-19. Background on the study: The United States, Italy and Spain provided the acute and convalescent COVID-19 samples.

The ends lost 3 bases at V and 6 bases at J; junction bases unmatched: 5. Germline CDR1 is DFQATT and CDR2 is SNEGSKA (reference sequence). The CDR3 totals 14 residues. The chain recombines TRBV20-1 with TRBJ1-6; 7 bases are a match to TRBD1. Sequencing was performed on PBMCs or T cells enriched from blood (not recorded which). This clonotype was sampled from a man in his sixties who had recovered from COVID-19. In nucleotides, the CDR3 is TGCAGTGCTAGTAGCCAGGGGGTTAATTCACCCCTCCACTTT. It is translated as CSASSQGVNSPLHF.